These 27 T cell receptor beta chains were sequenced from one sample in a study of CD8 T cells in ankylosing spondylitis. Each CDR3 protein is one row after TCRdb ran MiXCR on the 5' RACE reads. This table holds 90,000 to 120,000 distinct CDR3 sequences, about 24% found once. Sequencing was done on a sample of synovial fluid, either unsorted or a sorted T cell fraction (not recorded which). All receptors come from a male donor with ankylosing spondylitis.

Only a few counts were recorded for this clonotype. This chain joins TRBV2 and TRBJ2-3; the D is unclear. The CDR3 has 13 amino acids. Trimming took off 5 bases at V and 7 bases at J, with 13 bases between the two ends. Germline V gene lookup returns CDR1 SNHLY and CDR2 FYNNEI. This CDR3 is CASSSTSANTQYF. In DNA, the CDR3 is TGTGCCAGCAGTTCGACGAGTGCCAATACGCAGTATTTT.

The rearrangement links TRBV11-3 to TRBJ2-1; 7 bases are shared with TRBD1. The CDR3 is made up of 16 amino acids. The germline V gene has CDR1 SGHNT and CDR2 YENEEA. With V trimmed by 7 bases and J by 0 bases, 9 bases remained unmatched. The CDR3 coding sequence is TGTGCCAGCAAGGGGGCGGTACAGAGCTCCTACAATGAGCAGTTCTTC. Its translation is CASKGAVQSSYNEQFF.

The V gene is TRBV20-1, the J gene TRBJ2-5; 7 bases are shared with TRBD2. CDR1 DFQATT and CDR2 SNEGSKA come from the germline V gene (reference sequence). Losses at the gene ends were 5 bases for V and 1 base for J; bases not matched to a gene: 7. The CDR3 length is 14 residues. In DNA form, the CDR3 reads TGCAGTGCTCGCGGCGGGAGCTCCCAAGAGACCCAGTACTTC. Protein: CSARGGSSQETQYF.

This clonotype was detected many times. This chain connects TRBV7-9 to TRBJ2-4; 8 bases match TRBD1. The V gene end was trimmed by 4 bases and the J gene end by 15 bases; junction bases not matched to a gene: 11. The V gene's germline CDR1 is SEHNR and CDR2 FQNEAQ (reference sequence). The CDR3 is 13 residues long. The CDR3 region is CASSSTADRARYF. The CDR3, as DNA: TGTGCCAGCAGCTCCACGGCGGACAGGGCAAGGTACTTC.

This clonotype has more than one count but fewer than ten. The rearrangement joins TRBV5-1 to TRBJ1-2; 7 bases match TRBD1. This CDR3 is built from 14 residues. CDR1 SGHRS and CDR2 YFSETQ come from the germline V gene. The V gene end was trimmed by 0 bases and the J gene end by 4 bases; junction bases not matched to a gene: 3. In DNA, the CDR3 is TGCGCCAGCAGCTTGGTTTCAGGGGGCTATGGCTACACCTTC. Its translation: CASSLVSGGYGYTF.

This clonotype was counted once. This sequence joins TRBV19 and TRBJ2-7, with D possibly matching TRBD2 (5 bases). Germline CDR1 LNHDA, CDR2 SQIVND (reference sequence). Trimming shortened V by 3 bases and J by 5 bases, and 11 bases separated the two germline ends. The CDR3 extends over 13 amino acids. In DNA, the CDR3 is TGTGCCAGTAGTATTATGCCGGGAAACGAGCAGTACTTC. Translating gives CASSIMPGNEQYF.

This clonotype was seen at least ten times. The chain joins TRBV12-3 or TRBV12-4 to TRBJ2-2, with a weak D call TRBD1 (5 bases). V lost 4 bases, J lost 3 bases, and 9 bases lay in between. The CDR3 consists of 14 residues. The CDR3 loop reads CASSSLGDTGELFF. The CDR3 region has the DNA TGTGCCAGCAGTTCTCTAGGGGACACCGGGGAGCTGTTTTTT.

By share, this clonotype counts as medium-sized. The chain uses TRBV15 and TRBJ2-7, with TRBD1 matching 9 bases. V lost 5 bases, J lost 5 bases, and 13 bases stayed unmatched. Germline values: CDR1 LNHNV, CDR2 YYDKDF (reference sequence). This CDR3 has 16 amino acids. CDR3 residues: CATSARTGEVRNEQYV. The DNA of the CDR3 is TGTGCCACCAGCGCCCGGACAGGGGAGGTGAGGAACGAGCAGTACGTC.

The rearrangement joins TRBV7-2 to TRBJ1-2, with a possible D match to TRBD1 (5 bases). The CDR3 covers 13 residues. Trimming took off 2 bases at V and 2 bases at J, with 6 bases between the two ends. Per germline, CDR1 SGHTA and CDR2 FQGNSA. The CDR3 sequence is CASSLRGNYGYTF. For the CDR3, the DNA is TGTGCCAGCAGCTTACGGGGCAACTATGGCTACACCTTC.

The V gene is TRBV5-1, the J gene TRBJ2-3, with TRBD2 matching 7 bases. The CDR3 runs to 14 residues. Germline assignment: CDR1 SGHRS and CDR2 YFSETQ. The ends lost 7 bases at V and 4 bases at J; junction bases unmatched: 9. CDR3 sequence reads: CASRQKAGPDTQYF. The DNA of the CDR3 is TGCGCCAGCCGACAGAAAGCGGGACCAGATACGCAGTATTTT.

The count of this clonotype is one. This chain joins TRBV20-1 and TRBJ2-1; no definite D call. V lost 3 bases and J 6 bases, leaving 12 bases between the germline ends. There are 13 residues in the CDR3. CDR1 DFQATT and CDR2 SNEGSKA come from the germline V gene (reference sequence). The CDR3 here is CSASYGPFNEQFF. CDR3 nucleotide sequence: TGCAGTGCTAGTTATGGCCCTTTCAATGAGCAGTTCTTC.

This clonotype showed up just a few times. Written as DNA, the CDR3 is TGTGCCAGCAGCCATTCGAGGGGAGCAGAGACCCAGTACTTC. Its translation: CASSHSRGAETQYF. The genes are TRBV3-1 and TRBJ2-5; D tentatively fits TRBD1 or TRBD2 (5 bases each). The length of the CDR3 is 14 residues. Trimming removed 3 bases from V and 4 bases from J, with 12 bases in between. The germline CDR1 and CDR2 sequences are LGHDT and YNNKEL (reference sequence).

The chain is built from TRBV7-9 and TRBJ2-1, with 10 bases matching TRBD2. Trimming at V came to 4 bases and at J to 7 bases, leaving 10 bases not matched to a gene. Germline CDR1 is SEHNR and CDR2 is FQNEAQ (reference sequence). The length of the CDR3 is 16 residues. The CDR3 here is CASSWRRTSGQNEQFF. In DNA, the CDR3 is TGTGCCAGCAGCTGGCGTCGGACTAGCGGACAAAATGAGCAGTTCTTC.

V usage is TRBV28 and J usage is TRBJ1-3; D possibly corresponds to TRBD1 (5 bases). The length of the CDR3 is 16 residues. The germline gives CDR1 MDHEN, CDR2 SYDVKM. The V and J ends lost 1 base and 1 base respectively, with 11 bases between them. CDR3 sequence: CASSLLFGGSGNTIYF. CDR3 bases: TGTGCCAGCAGTTTATTATTTGGGGGTTCTGGAAACACCATATATTTT.

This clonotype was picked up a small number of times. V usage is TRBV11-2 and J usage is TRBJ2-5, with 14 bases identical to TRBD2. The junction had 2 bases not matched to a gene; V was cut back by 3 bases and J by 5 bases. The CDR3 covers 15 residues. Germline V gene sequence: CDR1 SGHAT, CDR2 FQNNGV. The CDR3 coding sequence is TGTGCCAGCAGCTTCCGACTAGCGGGAGGGGAGACCCAGTACTTC. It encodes CASSFRLAGGETQYF.

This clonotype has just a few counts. CDR3 DNA sequence: TGCGCCAGCAGCCAACGACAGGGGGCGCATCCCACTGAAGCTTTCTTT. Translation gives CASSQRQGAHPTEAFF. J is TRBJ1-1 and V is TRBV4-1, with 10 bases fitting TRBD1. Germline V gene data show CDR1 as MGHRA and CDR2 as YSYEKL. This CDR3 has 16 residues. V shed 2 bases and J 4 bases; nucleotides not matched to a gene: 7.

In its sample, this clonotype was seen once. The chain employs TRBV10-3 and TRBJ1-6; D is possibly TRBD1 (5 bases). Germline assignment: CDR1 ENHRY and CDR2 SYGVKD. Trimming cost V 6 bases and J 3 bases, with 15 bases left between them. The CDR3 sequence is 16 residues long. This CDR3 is CAISGDRINYNSPLHF. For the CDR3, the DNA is TGTGCCATCAGCGGCGACAGAATTAACTATAATTCACCCCTCCACTTT.

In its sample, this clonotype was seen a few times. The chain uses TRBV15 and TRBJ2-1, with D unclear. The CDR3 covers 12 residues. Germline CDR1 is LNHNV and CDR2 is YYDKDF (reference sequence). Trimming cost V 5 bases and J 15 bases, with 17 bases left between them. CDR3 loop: CATSRSDLSLFF. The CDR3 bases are TGTGCCACCAGCCGATCGGACCTGTCCCTGTTCTTC.

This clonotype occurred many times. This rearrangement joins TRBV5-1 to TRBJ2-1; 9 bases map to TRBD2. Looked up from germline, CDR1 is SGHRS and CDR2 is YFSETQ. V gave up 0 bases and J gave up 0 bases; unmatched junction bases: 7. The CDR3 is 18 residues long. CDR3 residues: CASSLAGVSGSSYNEQFF. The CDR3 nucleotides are TGCGCCAGCAGCTTGGCCGGGGTTAGCGGGAGCTCCTACAATGAGCAGTTCTTC.

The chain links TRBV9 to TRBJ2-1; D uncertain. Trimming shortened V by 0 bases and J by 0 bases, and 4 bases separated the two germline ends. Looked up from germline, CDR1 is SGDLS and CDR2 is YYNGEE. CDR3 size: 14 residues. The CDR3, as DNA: TGTGCCAGCAGCGTAGGTGACTCCTACAATGAGCAGTTCTTC. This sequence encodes CASSVGDSYNEQFF.

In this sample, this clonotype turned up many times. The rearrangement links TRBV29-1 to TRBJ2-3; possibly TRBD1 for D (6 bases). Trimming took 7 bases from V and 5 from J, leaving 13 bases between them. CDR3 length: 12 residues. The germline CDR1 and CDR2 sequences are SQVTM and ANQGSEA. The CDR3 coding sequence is TGCAGCGGGACAGAGGCAGGAGATACGCAGTATTTT. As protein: CSGTEAGDTQYF.

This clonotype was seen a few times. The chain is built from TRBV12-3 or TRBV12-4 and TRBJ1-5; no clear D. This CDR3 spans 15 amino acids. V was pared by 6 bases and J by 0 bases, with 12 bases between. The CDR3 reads CASSRTGGSNQPQHF. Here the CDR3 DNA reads TGTGCCAGCAGCAGGACCGGCGGTAGCAATCAGCCCCAGCATTTT.

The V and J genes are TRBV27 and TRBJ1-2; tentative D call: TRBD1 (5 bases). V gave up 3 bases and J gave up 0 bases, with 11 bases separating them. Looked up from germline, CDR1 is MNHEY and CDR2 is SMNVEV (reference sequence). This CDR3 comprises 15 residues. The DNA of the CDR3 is TGTGCCAGCAGTTTCAGAGGGGACCCTAACTATGGCTACACCTTC. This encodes CASSFRGDPNYGYTF.

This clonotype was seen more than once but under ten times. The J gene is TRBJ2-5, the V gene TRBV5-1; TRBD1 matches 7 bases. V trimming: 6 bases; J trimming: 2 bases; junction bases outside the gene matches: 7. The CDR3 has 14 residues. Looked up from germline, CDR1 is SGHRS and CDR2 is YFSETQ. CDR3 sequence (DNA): TGCGCCAGCACCTTAGGGACAGAGCAAGAGACCCAGTACTTC. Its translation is CASTLGTEQETQYF.

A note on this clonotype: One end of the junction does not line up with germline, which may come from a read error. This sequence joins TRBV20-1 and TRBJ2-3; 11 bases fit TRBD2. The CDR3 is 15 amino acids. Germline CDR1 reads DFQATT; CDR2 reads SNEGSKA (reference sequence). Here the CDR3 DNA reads TGCAGTGCTGGAGAGCTAGCGGGAGGTATTGATACGCAGTATTTT. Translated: CSAGELAGGIDTQYF.

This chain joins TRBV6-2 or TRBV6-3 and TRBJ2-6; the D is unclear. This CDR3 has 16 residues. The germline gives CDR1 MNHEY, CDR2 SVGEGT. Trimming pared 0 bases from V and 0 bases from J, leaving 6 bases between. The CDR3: CASSYSSLSGANVLTF. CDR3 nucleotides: TGTGCCAGCAGTTACTCGAGCCTCTCTGGGGCCAACGTCCTGACTTTC.

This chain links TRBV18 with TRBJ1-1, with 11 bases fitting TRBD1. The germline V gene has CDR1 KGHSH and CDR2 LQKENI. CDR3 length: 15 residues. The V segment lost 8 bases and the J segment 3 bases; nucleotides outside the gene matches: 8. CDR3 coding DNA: TGTGCCAGCGCCGGGACAGGGGGGATAGACACTGAAGCTTTCTTT. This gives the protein CASAGTGGIDTEAFF. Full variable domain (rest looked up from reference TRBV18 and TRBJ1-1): NAGVMQNPRHLVRRRGQEARLRCSPMKGHSHVYWYRQLPEEGLKFMVYLQKENIIDESGMPKERFSAEFPKEGPSILRIQQVVRGDSAAYFCASAGTGGIDTEAFFGQGTRLTVV.